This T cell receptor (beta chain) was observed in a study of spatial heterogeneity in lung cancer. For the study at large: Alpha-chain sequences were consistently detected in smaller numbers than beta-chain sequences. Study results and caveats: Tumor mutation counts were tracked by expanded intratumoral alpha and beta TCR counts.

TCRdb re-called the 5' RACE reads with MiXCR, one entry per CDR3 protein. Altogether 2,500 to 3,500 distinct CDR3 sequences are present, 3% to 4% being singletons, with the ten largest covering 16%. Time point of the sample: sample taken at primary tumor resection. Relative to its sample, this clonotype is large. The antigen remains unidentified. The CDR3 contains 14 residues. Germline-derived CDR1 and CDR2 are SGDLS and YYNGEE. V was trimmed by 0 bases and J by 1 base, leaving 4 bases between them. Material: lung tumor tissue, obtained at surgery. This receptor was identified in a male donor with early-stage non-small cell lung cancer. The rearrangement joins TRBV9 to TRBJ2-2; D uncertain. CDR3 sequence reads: CASSVVGNTGELFF. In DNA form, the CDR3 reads TGTGCCAGCAGCGTAGTAGGGAACACCGGGGAGCTGTTTTTT.